This TCR beta chain comes out of a study of cytomegalovirus exposure and HLA in healthy donors. Study-wide points: Several of the most significant clusters appeared, in a later analysis, to be linked to common viral pathogens. Most CMV-associated TCR beta chains appeared HLA-restricted in a later analysis.

With regard to this clone: As yet, its antigen is unknown. Additional DNA sequences in this sample encode the identical CDR3.

The PCR ran on 60 Vbeta and 13 Jbeta primers. Method: immunoSEQ multiplex PCR; TCRdb's copy keeps in-frame clones and lacks some. The sample carries about 130,000 clones, over 70% recorded once. Between the trimmed V and J ends, which lost 6 bases and 3 bases, there was a span of 9 bases. CDR1 and CDR2 from the germline V gene are LNHDA and SQIVND (reference sequence). The CDR3 loop spans 12 amino acids. All donors participated as healthy donors of bone marrow. The chain is built from TRBV19 and TRBJ2-7; D may be TRBD1 (6 bases). The clonotype comes from a man younger than 45 in good health and CMV-seronegative. Sequencing was done on a sample of PBMCs. CDR3 sequence (DNA): TGTGCCAGTAGCCAGACAGGCTACGAGCAGTACTTC. Amino acids: CASSQTGYEQYF.